In this sample, the clone carrying this T cell receptor beta chain turned up a few times. Its antigen is not known. Germline loops: CDR1 SGHRS, CDR2 YFSETQ. With 1 base clipped from V and 0 bases from J, the junction kept 1 base outside the gene matches. CDR3 length: 15 amino acids. After template switching added a universal primer site, the resulting cDNA carried unique molecular identifiers. TCRdb ran MiXCR on the 5' RACE reads and lists one entry per CDR3 protein. The sample includes 420,000 or so distinct CDR3 sequences, 18% seen only once; the top ten take 9.5% to 15%. This entry belongs to a study of identical twins. General study points: Out-of-frame alpha sequences that twins shared showed excess low generation probability. Less excess twin sharing appeared in beta out-of-frame sequences. High-abundance cord blood beta clonotypes had fewer insertions; memory repertoires showed none.

The chain has TRBV5-1 and TRBJ2-7; 10 bases line up with TRBD2. Material: naive T cells sorted from blood. The sequence came from a man aged 50-60 years in good health. CDR3 loop: CASSLTSGNSYEQYF. The DNA for the CDR3 is TGCGCCAGCAGCTTGACTAGCGGGAACTCCTACGAGCAGTACTTC.